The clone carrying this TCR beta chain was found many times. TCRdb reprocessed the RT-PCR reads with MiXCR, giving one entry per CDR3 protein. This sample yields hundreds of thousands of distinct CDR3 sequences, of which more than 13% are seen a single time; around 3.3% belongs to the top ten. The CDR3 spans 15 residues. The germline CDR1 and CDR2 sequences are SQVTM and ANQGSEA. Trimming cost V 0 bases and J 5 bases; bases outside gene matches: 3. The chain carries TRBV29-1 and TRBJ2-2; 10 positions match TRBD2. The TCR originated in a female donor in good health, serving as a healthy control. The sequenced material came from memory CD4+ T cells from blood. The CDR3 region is CSVEEVAGGTGELFF. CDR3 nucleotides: TGCAGCGTTGAAGAAGTAGCGGGAGGTACCGGGGAGCTGTTTTTT.